This TCR beta chain stems from a study of T cell responses to AZD1222 COVID-19 vaccine. Trimming took off 4 bases at V and 11 bases at J, with 21 bases between the two ends. The CDR3 loop spans 16 amino acids. Per the germline V gene, CDR1 is LGHNA and CDR2 is YNFKEQ. This table comes from immunoSEQ multiplex PCR, and its TCRdb copy is limited to in-frame clones, with some not included. The data contain roughly 150,000 clones, approximately 90% of them singletons. The chain uses TRBV4-2 and TRBJ1-6; TRBD1 might be the D (6 bases). This TCR came from an adult in good health. The sequencing used peripheral blood, collected on day 0 of AZD1222 vaccination. The CDR3 sequence: CASSPVAGGGTTPLHF. CDR3 bases: TGTGCCAGCAGCCCGGTGGCAGGAGGGGGAACGACACCCCTCCACTTT.